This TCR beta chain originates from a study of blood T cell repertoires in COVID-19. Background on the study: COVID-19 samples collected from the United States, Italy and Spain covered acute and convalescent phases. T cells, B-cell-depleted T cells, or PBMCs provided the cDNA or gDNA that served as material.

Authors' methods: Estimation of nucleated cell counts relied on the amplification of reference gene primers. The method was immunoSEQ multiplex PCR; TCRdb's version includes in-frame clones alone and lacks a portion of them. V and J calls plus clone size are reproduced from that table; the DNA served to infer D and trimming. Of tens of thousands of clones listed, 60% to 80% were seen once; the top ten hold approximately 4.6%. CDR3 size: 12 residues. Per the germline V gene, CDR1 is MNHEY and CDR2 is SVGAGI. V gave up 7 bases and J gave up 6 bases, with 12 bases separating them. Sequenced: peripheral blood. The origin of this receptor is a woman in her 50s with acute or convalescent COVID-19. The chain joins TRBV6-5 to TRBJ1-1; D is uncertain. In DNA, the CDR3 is TGTGCCAGCATCCCCCCGGGTGCTGAAGCTTTCTTT. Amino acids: CASIPPGAEAFF.